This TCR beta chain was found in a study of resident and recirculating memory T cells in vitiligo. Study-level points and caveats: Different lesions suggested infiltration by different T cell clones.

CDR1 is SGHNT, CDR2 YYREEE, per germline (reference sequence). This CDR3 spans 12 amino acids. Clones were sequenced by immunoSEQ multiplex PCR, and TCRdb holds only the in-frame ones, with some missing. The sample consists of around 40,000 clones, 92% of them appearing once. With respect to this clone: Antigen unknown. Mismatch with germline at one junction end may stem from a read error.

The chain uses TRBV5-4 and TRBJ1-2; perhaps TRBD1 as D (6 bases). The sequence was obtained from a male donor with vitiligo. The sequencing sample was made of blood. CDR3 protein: CASSLGTETMVF. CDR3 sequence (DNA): TGTGCCAGCAGCTTGGGGACAGAGACCATGGTGTTC.